The present TCR beta chain was sequenced within a study of blood T cell repertoires in COVID-19. For the study at large: PBMCs, B-cell-depleted T cells, or T cells provided the cDNA or gDNA that made up the material.

V lost 3 bases and J 5 bases, leaving 11 bases between the germline ends. The CDR3 totals 14 residues. Per the germline V gene, CDR1 is SGHNT and CDR2 is YYREEE (reference sequence). TCRdb's copy holds only in-frame clones and misses some; the assay was immunoSEQ multiplex PCR. There are around 150,000 clones in the sample; about 80% occur only once, and approximately 3.6% lies in the top ten. Assignments of participants to cohorts depended upon their own reported clinical history. Sequenced: PBMCs or T cells enriched from blood (not recorded which). The sequence was obtained from a woman aged 55-69 years who had recovered from COVID-19. The rearrangement joins TRBV5-4 to TRBJ1-4; D is ambiguous. The CDR3 DNA reads TGTGCCAGCAGCTCAGACTTGACGAATGAAAAACTGTTTTTT. It is translated as CASSSDLTNEKLFF. Filled out from reference TRBV5-4 and TRBJ1-4, the complete variable domain reads ETGVTQSPTHLIKTRGQQVTLRCSSQSGHNTVSWYQQALGQGPQFIFQYYREEENGRGNFPPRFSGLQFPNYSSELNVNALELDDSALYLCASSSDLTNEKLFFGSGTQLSVL.